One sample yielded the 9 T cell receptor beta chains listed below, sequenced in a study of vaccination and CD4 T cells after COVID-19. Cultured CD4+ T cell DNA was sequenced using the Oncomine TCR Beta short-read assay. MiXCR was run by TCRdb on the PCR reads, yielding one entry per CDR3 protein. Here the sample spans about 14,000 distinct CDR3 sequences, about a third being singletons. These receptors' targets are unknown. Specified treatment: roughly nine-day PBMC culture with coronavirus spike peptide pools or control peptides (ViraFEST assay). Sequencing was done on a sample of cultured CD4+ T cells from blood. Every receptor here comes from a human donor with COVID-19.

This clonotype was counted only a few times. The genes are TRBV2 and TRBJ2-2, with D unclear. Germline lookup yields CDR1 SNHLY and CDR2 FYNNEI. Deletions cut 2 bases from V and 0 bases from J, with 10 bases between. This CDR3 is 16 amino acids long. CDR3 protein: CASSEPAATNTGELFF. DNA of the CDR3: TGTGCCAGCAGTGAACCGGCAGCTACGAACACCGGGGAGCTGTTTTTT.

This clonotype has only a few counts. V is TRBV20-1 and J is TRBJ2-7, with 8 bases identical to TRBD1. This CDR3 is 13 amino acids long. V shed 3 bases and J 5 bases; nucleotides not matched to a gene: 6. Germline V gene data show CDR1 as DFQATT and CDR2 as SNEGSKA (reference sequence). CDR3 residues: CSARLGTGDEQYF. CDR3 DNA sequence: TGCAGTGCTAGGCTAGGGACAGGAGACGAGCAGTACTTC.

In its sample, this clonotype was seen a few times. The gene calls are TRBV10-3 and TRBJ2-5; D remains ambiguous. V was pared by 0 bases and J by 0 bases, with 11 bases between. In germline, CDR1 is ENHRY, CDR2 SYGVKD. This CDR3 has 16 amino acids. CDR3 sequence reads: CAISESWADHQETQYF. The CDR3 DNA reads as TGTGCCATCAGTGAGTCGTGGGCAGACCACCAAGAGACCCAGTACTTC.

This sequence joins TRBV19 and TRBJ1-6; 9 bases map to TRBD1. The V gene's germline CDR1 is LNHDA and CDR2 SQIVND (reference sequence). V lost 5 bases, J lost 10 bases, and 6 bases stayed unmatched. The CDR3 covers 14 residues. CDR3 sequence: CASSLLDRGSPLHF. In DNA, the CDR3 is TGTGCCAGTAGTCTATTGGACAGGGGATCACCCCTCCACTTT.

The CDR3 sequence is CASSFNSRNSPLHF. Written as DNA, the CDR3 is TGTGCCAGCAGTTTCAACTCCCGTAATTCACCCCTCCACTTT. J is TRBJ1-6 and V is TRBV12-3 or TRBV12-4, with D unclear. The CDR3 length is 14 residues. With 3 bases removed from V and 6 bases from J, the gap between germline ends came to 9 bases.

Here the CDR3 reads CASRPQGAGTGELFF. Written as DNA, the CDR3 is TGTGCCAGCAGACCCCAGGGAGCCGGCACCGGGGAGCTGTTTTTT. The chain couples TRBV6-1 to TRBJ2-2, with D perhaps matching TRBD1 or TRBD2 (5 bases each). The V end was cut by 6 bases, the J end by 4 bases, with 15 bases between. The V gene's germline CDR1 is MNHNS and CDR2 SASEGT. The CDR3 length is 15 residues.

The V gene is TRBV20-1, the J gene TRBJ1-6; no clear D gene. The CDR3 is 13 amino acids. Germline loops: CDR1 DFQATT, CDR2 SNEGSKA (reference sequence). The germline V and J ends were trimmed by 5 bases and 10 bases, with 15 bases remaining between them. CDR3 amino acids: CSAGGTATSPLHF. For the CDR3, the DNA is TGCAGTGCTGGAGGTACAGCAACCTCACCCCTCCACTTT.

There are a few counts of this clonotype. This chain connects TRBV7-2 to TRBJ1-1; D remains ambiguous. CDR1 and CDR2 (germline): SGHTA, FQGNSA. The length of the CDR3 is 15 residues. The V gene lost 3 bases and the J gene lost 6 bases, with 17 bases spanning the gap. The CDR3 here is CASSLNGRRVSEAFF. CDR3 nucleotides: TGTGCCAGCAGCTTGAACGGTCGGAGGGTTTCTGAAGCTTTCTTT.

CDR3 sequence: CSGMVPLGQETQYF. DNA of the CDR3: TGCAGTGGGATGGTCCCCTTAGGCCAAGAGACCCAGTACTTC. V usage is TRBV20-1 and J usage is TRBJ2-5, with D hard to call. V was pared by 7 bases and J by 1 base, with 16 bases between. Germline CDR1 DFQATT, CDR2 SNEGSKA (reference sequence). The CDR3 spans 14 residues.